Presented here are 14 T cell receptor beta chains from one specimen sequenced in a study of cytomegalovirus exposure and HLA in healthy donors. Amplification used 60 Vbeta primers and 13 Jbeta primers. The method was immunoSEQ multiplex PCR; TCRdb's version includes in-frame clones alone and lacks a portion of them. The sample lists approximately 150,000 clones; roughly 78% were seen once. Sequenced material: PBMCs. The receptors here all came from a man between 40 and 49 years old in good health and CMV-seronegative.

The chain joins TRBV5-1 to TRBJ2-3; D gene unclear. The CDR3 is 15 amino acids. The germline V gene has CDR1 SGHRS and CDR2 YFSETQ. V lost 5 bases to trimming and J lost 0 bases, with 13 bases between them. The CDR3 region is CASSPPLASTDTQYF. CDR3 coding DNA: TGCGCCAGCAGTCCTCCTTTAGCTAGCACAGATACGCAGTATTTT. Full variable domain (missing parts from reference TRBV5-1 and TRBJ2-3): KAGVTQTPRYLIKTRGQQVTLSCSPISGHRSVSWYQQTPGQGLQFLFEYFSETQRNKGNFPGRFSGRQFSNSRSEMNVSTLELGDSALYLCASSPPLASTDTQYFGPGTRLTVL.

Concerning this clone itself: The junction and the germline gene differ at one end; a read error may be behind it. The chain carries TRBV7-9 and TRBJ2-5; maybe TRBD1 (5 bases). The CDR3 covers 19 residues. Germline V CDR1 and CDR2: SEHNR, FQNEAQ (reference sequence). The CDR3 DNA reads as TGTTCCAGCAGCGTTTTGGACGGTGGGGCTACTCCCACCCAAGAGACCCAGTACTTC. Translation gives CSSSVLDGGATPTQETQYF.

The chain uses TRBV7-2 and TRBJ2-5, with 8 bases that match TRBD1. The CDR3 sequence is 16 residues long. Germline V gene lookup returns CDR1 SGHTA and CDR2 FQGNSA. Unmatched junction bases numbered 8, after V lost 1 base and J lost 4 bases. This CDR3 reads CASSLGSGGAGETQYF. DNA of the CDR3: TGTGCCAGCAGCTTAGGGTCAGGGGGCGCCGGAGAGACCCAGTACTTC.

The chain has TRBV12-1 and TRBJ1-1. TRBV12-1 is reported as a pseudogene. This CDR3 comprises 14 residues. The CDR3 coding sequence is TGTGCCAGCAGCCAGACTCGGAGGGACACTGAAGCTTTCTTT. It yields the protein CASSQTRRDTEAFF.

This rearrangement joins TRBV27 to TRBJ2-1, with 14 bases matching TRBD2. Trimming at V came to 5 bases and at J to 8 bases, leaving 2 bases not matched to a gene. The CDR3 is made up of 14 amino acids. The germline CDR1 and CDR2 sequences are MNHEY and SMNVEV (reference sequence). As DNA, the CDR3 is TGTGCCAGCAGTCTGGGACTAGCGGGAGATGAGCAGTTCTTC. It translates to CASSLGLAGDEQFF.

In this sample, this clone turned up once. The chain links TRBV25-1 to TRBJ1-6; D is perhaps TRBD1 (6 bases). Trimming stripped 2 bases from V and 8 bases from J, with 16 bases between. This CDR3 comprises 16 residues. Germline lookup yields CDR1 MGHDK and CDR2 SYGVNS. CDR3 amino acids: CASSEIRPGADSPLHF. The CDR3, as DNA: TGTGCCAGCAGTGAAATCCGGCCAGGGGCTGATTCACCCCTCCACTTT.

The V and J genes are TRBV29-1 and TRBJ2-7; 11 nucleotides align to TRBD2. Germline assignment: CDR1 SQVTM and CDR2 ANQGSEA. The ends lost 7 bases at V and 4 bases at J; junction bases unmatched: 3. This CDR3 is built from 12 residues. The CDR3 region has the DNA TGCAGCGCACTAGCGGGAGCGTACGAGCAGTACTTC. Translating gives CSALAGAYEQYF.

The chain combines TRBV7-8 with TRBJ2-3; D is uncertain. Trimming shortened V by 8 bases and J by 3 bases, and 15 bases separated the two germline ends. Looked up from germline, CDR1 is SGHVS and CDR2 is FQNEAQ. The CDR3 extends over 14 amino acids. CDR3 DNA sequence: TGTGCCAGCGGGCAAGGAACCATTACAGATACGCAGTATTTT. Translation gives CASGQGTITDTQYF.

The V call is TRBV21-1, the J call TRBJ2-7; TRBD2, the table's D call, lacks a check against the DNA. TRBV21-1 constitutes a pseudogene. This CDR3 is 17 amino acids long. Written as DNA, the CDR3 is TGTGCCAGCAGCAAGTGGTCTAGCGGGAGGGTCTCCTACGAGCAGTACTTC. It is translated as CASSKWSSGRVSYEQYF.

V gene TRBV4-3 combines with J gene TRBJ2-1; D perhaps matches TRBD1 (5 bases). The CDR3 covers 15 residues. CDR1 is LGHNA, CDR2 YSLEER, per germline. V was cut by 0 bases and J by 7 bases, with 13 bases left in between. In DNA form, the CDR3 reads TGCGCCAGCAGCCAAGATAACCTGGCAGGGAATGAGCAGTTCTTC. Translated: CASSQDNLAGNEQFF.

The CDR3 here is CASSFRTGGGNTGELFF. For the CDR3, the DNA is TGTGCCAGTAGTTTCCGGACAGGGGGGGGGAACACCGGGGAGCTGTTTTTT. This chain joins TRBV19 and TRBJ2-2, with 10 bases fitting TRBD1. There are 17 residues in the CDR3. The V gene end was trimmed by 5 bases and the J gene end by 1 base; junction bases not matched to a gene: 7. From germline, CDR1 is LNHDA and CDR2 SQIVND (reference sequence).

The CDR3 DNA follows: TGTGCCAGCAGTCTAACGGGACAGGTTAATGAAAAACTGTTTTTT. As protein: CASSLTGQVNEKLFF. The chain links TRBV28 to TRBJ1-4; the match to TRBD1 covers 8 bases. With V trimmed by 5 bases and J by 4 bases, 6 bases remained unmatched. The CDR3 contains 15 residues. Germline CDR1 is MDHEN and CDR2 is SYDVKM.

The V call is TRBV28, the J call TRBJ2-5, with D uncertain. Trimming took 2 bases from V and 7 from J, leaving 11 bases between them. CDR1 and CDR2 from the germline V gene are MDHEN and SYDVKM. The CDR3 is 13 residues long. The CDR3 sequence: CASSLPSTGTQYF. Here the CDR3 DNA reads TGTGCCAGCAGTTTACCCTCCACTGGGACCCAGTACTTC.

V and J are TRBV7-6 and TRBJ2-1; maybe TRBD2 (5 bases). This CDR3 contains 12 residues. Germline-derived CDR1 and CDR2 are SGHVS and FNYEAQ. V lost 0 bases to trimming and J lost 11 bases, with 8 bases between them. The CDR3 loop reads CASSLATGKQFF. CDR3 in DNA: TGTGCCAGCAGCTTAGCGACCGGGAAGCAGTTCTTC.